These T cell receptor beta chains were read from a single sample in a study of blood T cell repertoires in COVID-19. The method was immunoSEQ multiplex PCR; TCRdb's version includes in-frame clones alone and lacks a portion of them. This sample carries some 190,000 clones, about 81% of them seen once, and the ten largest clones take more than 2.5%. Sequenced input: PBMCs or T cells enriched from blood (not recorded which). The source is a woman aged 30 to 39 who had recovered from COVID-19. The CDR3 runs from the conserved cysteine through the conserved F or W. A D gene is named only where the DNA matches it firmly. Clone size is not always given. Where it is, it says once, few, many or a class for expanded clones.

D gene: NA
J gene: TRBJ2-3
V gene: TRBV19
clone size: NA
CDR3 DNA: TGTGCCAGTAGTATTGTTACTGACACAGATACGCAGTATTTT
CDR3 protein: CASSIVTDTDTQYF

D gene: NA
J gene: TRBJ2-7
V gene: TRBV7-2
clone size: NA
CDR3 DNA: TGTGCCAGCAGCCTCGGGGTTTCAGGCGACGAGCAGTACTTC
CDR3 protein: CASSLGVSGDEQYF

D gene: NA
J gene: TRBJ2-5
V gene: TRBV28
clone size: NA
CDR3 DNA: TGTGCCAGCATTACCCGGGTGGCCAGACAAGAGACCCAGTACTTC
CDR3 protein: CASITRVARQETQYF

D gene: TRBD1
J gene: TRBJ2-7
V gene: TRBV28
clone size: NA
CDR3 DNA: TGTGCCACCACAGGGGAAAGCCACGAGCAGTACTTC
CDR3 protein: CATTGESHEQYF

D gene: TRBD1
J gene: TRBJ1-1
V gene: TRBV28
clone size: NA
CDR3 DNA: TGTGCCAGCAGTTTACTCAGGGGGCAGAAAGCTTTCTTT
CDR3 protein: CASSLLRGQKAFF

D gene: TRBD1
J gene: TRBJ1-5
V gene: TRBV7-9
clone size: once
CDR3 DNA: TGTGCCAGCAGCTCCTCCGGGACAGTTAGCAATCAGCCCCAGCATTTT
CDR3 protein: CASSSSGTVSNQPQHF

D gene: NA
J gene: TRBJ2-2
V gene: TRBV9
clone size: NA
CDR3 DNA: TGTGCCAGCAGCGTAGGGCCTACCGGGGAGCTGTTTTTT
CDR3 protein: CASSVGPTGELFF

D gene: NA
J gene: TRBJ2-1
V gene: TRBV6-2/TRBV6-3
clone size: NA
CDR3 DNA: TGTGCCAGCAGTTACTCGCAGGGCACCTACAATGAGCAGTTCTTC
CDR3 protein: CASSYSQGTYNEQFF

D gene: TRBD2
J gene: TRBJ2-1
V gene: TRBV5-1
clone size: NA
CDR3 DNA: TGCGCCAGCAGCCCTCAGAAAACAGGGGGCCTCGGTAGCGGGAGGGCTGGTTTCGAGTTCTTC
CDR3 protein: CASSPQKTGGLGSGRAGFEFF

D gene: TRBD2
J gene: TRBJ2-5
V gene: TRBV4-2
clone size: once
CDR3 DNA: TGTGCCAGCAGCCAAGATATCGCTAGCGGGGGTAGACAGACCCAGTACTTC
CDR3 protein: CASSQDIASGGRQTQYF

D gene: NA
J gene: TRBJ2-6
V gene: TRBV27
clone size: few
CDR3 DNA: TGTGCCAGCAGTTTCGGGGGGGCCAACGTCCTGACTTTC
CDR3 protein: CASSFGGANVLTF

D gene: NA
J gene: TRBJ1-1
V gene: TRBV7-9
clone size: few
CDR3 DNA: TGTGCCAGCAGCATTTCGGGCACTGAAGCTTTCTTT
CDR3 protein: CASSISGTEAFF

D gene: TRBD1
J gene: TRBJ1-2
V gene: TRBV28
clone size: NA
CDR3 DNA: TGTGCCAGCAGCAGCAAGGGACAGGGCGCTGGCTATGGCTACACCTTC
CDR3 protein: CASSSKGQGAGYGYTF

D gene: NA
J gene: TRBJ1-6
V gene: TRBV12-2
clone size: NA
CDR3 DNA: TGTGCAAGTCGCTTAGCGCCGGACAGGGATAATTCACCCCTCCACTTT
CDR3 protein: CASRLAPDRDNSPLHF

D gene: TRBD1
J gene: TRBJ1-1
V gene: TRBV28
clone size: once
CDR3 DNA: TGTGCCAGCAGTGTGGGACAGTATCAAGCTTTCTTT
CDR3 protein: CASSVGQYQAFF

D gene: NA
J gene: TRBJ2-1
V gene: TRBV19
clone size: once
CDR3 DNA: TGTGCCAGTAGTCGTTACAATGAGCAGTTCTTC
CDR3 protein: CASSRYNEQFF

D gene: NA
J gene: TRBJ2-7
V gene: TRBV20-1
clone size: NA
CDR3 DNA: TGCAGTGCGCGACTAGTTAACGAGCAGTACTTC
CDR3 protein: CSARLVNEQYF

D gene: TRBD1
J gene: TRBJ1-3
V gene: TRBV10-1
clone size: few
CDR3 DNA: TGCGCCAGCAGCCCGTTCCAGGGGGCACAAGGAAACACCATATATTTT
CDR3 protein: CASSPFQGAQGNTIYF

D gene: NA
J gene: TRBJ1-6
V gene: TRBV2
clone size: NA
CDR3 DNA: TGTGCCAGCAAGGGGCAGGTTAATTCACCCCTCCACTTT
CDR3 protein: CASKGQVNSPLHF

D gene: TRBD1
J gene: TRBJ2-1
V gene: TRBV9
clone size: NA
CDR3 DNA: TGTGCCAGCAGCCCGGGACAGGACTTATGGGAGCAGTTCTTC
CDR3 protein: CASSPGQDLWEQFF

D gene: TRBD2
J gene: TRBJ2-7
V gene: TRBV30
clone size: once
CDR3 DNA: TGTGCCTGGAGTCTACGGCGGGAGTTAGAGCAGTACTTC
CDR3 protein: CAWSLRRELEQYF

D gene: NA
J gene: TRBJ2-4
V gene: TRBV9
clone size: NA
CDR3 DNA: TGTGCCAGCAGCGTAGCTACCGGGGGTGCAGGGCAGAACATTCAGTACTTC
CDR3 protein: CASSVATGGAGQNIQYF

D gene: NA
J gene: TRBJ1-6
V gene: TRBV7-2
clone size: NA
CDR3 DNA: TGTGCCAGCAGCCGGCGGGGGCAGAATTCACCCCTCCACTTT
CDR3 protein: CASSRRGQNSPLHF

D gene: TRBD2
J gene: TRBJ2-7
V gene: TRBV4-2
clone size: NA
CDR3 DNA: TGTGCCAGCAGCCAGACGCGGGAGGTCTCCTACGAGCAGTACTTC
CDR3 protein: CASSQTREVSYEQYF

D gene: NA
J gene: TRBJ1-3
V gene: TRBV5-8
clone size: once
CDR3 DNA: TGTGCCAGCAGCACGAAGGACAGCCTCTCTGGAAACACCATATATTTT
CDR3 protein: CASSTKDSLSGNTIYF

D gene: TRBD1
J gene: TRBJ1-5
V gene: TRBV7-2
clone size: NA
CDR3 DNA: TGTGCCAGCAGACCGGACAGGGGAGAGAGCAATCAGCCCCAGCATTTT
CDR3 protein: CASRPDRGESNQPQHF

D gene: TRBD1
J gene: TRBJ1-1
V gene: TRBV18
clone size: NA
CDR3 DNA: TGTGCCAGCTCACCGGGACAGGGGAACAGGAATACTGAAGCTTTCTTT
CDR3 protein: CASSPGQGNRNTEAFF

D gene: TRBD1
J gene: TRBJ2-2
V gene: TRBV28
clone size: NA
CDR3 DNA: TGTGCCAGCAAAGGACAGGGGGCGGGCACCGGGGAGCTGTTTTTT
CDR3 protein: CASKGQGAGTGELFF

D gene: NA
J gene: TRBJ1-2
V gene: TRBV5-5
clone size: NA
CDR3 DNA: TGTGCCAGCAGCTGGCAGCCAGGCTATGGCTACACCTTC
CDR3 protein: CASSWQPGYGYTF

D gene: NA
J gene: TRBJ1-2
V gene: TRBV15
clone size: once
CDR3 DNA: TGTGCCACCAGCGTAAGACAGACTAACTATGGCTACACCTTC
CDR3 protein: CATSVRQTNYGYTF

D gene: TRBD1
J gene: TRBJ1-2
V gene: TRBV2
clone size: NA
CDR3 DNA: TGTGCCAGCAGTCCAGGGGGCACCGACCACTATGGCTACACCTTC
CDR3 protein: CASSPGGTDHYGYTF

D gene: TRBD1
J gene: TRBJ1-6
V gene: TRBV29-1
clone size: NA
CDR3 DNA: TGCAGCGCCCGGGACAGGGGGGAAAATTCACCCCTCCACTTT
CDR3 protein: CSARDRGENSPLHF

D gene: TRBD2
J gene: TRBJ2-1
V gene: TRBV5-8
clone size: many
CDR3 DNA: TGTGCCAGCAGCCGGCGGGAGGACCTCGGTCGGTTCTTC
CDR3 protein: CASSRREDLGRFF

D gene: TRBD2
J gene: TRBJ2-2
V gene: TRBV7-9
clone size: NA
CDR3 DNA: TGTGCCAGCAGCTTGACTAGCGGGAGAGCGGGCGGGGAGCTGTTTTTT
CDR3 protein: CASSLTSGRAGGELFF

D gene: NA
J gene: TRBJ2-7
V gene: TRBV28
clone size: NA
CDR3 DNA: TGTGCCAGCAGTCCCCTACTAGGACAGCGTATTTCCTACGAGCAGTACTTC
CDR3 protein: CASSPLLGQRISYEQYF

D gene: TRBD2
J gene: TRBJ2-2
V gene: TRBV6-5
clone size: NA
CDR3 DNA: TGTGCCAGCAGTTTCTTCCGGGGGGGCGGGGAGCTGTTTTTT
CDR3 protein: CASSFFRGGGELFF

D gene: NA
J gene: TRBJ1-5
V gene: TRBV7-3
clone size: NA
CDR3 DNA: TGTGCCAGCAGTCTCCGGGACATGGGCAATCAGCCCCAGCATTTT
CDR3 protein: CASSLRDMGNQPQHF

D gene: NA
J gene: TRBJ2-2
V gene: TRBV10-3
clone size: NA
CDR3 DNA: TGTGCCATCAGTGTCGCAGGGAACACCGGGGAGCTGTTTTTT
CDR3 protein: CAISVAGNTGELFF

D gene: TRBD1
J gene: TRBJ1-2
V gene: TRBV2
clone size: NA
CDR3 DNA: TGTGCCAGCAGCCTGACAGGGAGCTATGGCTACACCTTC
CDR3 protein: CASSLTGSYGYTF

D gene: NA
J gene: TRBJ1-5
V gene: TRBV27
clone size: NA
CDR3 DNA: TGTGCCAGCAGTTTCACCGGGAAAAATCAGCCCCAGCATTTT
CDR3 protein: CASSFTGKNQPQHF

D gene: NA
J gene: TRBJ2-2
V gene: TRBV2
clone size: NA
CDR3 DNA: TGTGCCAGCACAAGGGAGAATAGCGGGGAGCTGTTTTTT
CDR3 protein: CASTRENSGELFF

D gene: TRBD1
J gene: TRBJ2-2
V gene: TRBV23-1
clone size: NA
CDR3 DNA: TGCGCCAGCAGTCAACCGAAGGGACAGGGGGACACCGGGGAGCTGTTTTTT
CDR3 protein: CASSQPKGQGDTGELFF

D gene: TRBD2
J gene: TRBJ2-7
V gene: TRBV6-5
clone size: NA
CDR3 DNA: TGTGCCAGCAGGCTACCGGGACTAGAAGACGAGCAGTACTTC
CDR3 protein: CASRLPGLEDEQYF

D gene: NA
J gene: TRBJ1-4
V gene: TRBV2
clone size: NA
CDR3 DNA: TGTGCCAGCAAGTTGACAGGATCCGAAAAACTGTTTTTT
CDR3 protein: CASKLTGSEKLFF

D gene: TRBD2
J gene: TRBJ2-5
V gene: TRBV9
clone size: NA
CDR3 DNA: TGTGCCAGCAGCGCTAGCGGAAACCAAGAGACCCAGTACTTC
CDR3 protein: CASSASGNQETQYF

D gene: NA
J gene: TRBJ2-3
V gene: TRBV7-6
clone size: NA
CDR3 DNA: TGTGCCAGCAGCCAGGTAAGGCGTCTCACAGATACGCAGTATTTT
CDR3 protein: CASSQVRRLTDTQYF

D gene: TRBD1
J gene: TRBJ1-2
V gene: TRBV10-3
clone size: NA
CDR3 DNA: TGTGCCATCAGTGAGGTCGACAGGGGGCATGGCTACACCTTC
CDR3 protein: CAISEVDRGHGYTF

D gene: NA
J gene: TRBJ2-2
V gene: TRBV6-4
clone size: few
CDR3 DNA: TGTGCCAGTCGACAGAACACCGGGGAGCTGTTTTTT
CDR3 protein: CASRQNTGELFF

D gene: NA
J gene: TRBJ1-5
V gene: TRBV30
clone size: NA
CDR3 DNA: TGTGCCTGGAGTGTAAGCGGACAGAATAATCAGCCCCAGCATTTT
CDR3 protein: CAWSVSGQNNQPQHF

D gene: NA
J gene: TRBJ1-2
V gene: TRBV15
clone size: NA
CDR3 DNA: TGTGCCACCAGCAGAGAGGCGGGTTTACGGAACTATGGCTACACCTTC
CDR3 protein: CATSREAGLRNYGYTF